This record concerns one T cell receptor beta chain sequence. Its antigen is unidentified. This sample was included in a study of lymphopenia after photon versus proton radiotherapy. CDR3 length: 14 amino acids. With 4 bases clipped from V and 3 bases from J, the junction kept 1 base outside the gene matches. Per the germline V gene, CDR1 is LNHDA and CDR2 is SQIVND (reference sequence). Generated by immunoSEQ multiplex PCR, the TCRdb table keeps only in-frame clones and is missing some. Among about 50,000 clones, roughly 90% were seen once, and the ten largest hold more than 15%. Study-level findings and limits: Post-nadir diversity loss with photons came from oligoclonal expansion, particularly CD8+ Temra cells. In patients who died, overall survival fell as post-nadir TCR diversity dropped more.

The chain combines TRBV19 with TRBJ2-2; 8 bases line up with TRBD1. The TCR was taken from a woman aged 35 to 49 with cholangiocarcinoma. The source was peripheral blood, collected from a patient treated with photon-based radiotherapy. CDR3 bases: TGTGCCAGTAGTAAACAGGGGGACACCGGGGAGCTGTTTTTT. Amino acid sequence: CASSKQGDTGELFF.